This T cell receptor beta chain was recorded in a study of blood T cell repertoires in COVID-19. Study information: The analysed material was cDNA or gDNA that came from T cells, B-cell-depleted T cells, or PBMCs.

In the original workflow: Nucleated cell number was recorded as an estimate derived from reference gene primer amplification. Measured with immunoSEQ multiplex PCR; TCRdb has only the in-frame clones, and not every one. The V and J calls and clone size were taken over from that table, and D and trimming were inferred from the DNA. The sample lists about 200,000 clones, around 89% occurring once. This CDR3 spans 13 amino acids. V was pared by 5 bases and J by 5 bases, with 12 bases between. The germline V gene encodes CDR1 SGHTA and CDR2 FQGNSA. Symptom resolution, clearance, or two negative PCRs marked the recovered donors of Cohort 3. This clone was seen a single time.

The source material was PBMCs or T cells enriched from blood (not recorded which). The receptor comes from a man between 25 and 39 years old who had recovered from COVID-19. This rearrangement joins TRBV7-2 to TRBJ2-5; D not resolved. CDR3 amino acids: CASSLITVETQYF. DNA for the CDR3: TGTGCCAGCAGCCTCATAACAGTGGAGACCCAGTACTTC.